This T cell receptor (beta chain) was identified in a study of CD8 T cells in Susac syndrome. Whole-study results and caveats: There was no clonal expansion in the CD4+ T cell repertoires of Susac syndrome.

Reverse transcription of about 0.45 to 1 ug RNA was performed with random hexamers. Amplification of TCR beta CDR3 was carried out by immunoSEQ multiplex PCR, which covered 54 Vbeta and 13 Jbeta segments. Using its own MiXCR run on the immunoSEQ multiplex PCR reads, TCRdb lists one record per CDR3 protein. The sample lists about 240,000 distinct CDR3 sequences; 96% were seen once. Trimming took 3 bases from V and 11 from J; bases not matched to a gene: 6. This CDR3 spans 14 amino acids. Germline CDR1 is KGHDR and CDR2 is SFDVKD. The authors carried out high-throughput sequencing of TCR beta. They applied it to CD8+ and CD4+ T cells obtained from blood. With regard to this clonotype: The antigen remains unidentified.

This sequence joins TRBV24-1 and TRBJ1-4; 9 bases line up with TRBD1. The sequenced sample consisted of CD4+ T cells from PBMCs. The TCR comes from a human donor with Susac syndrome. The CDR3 region has the DNA TGTGCCACCAGTGATCCCGGGACAGGGAGTAAACTGTTTTTT. The encoded protein is CATSDPGTGSKLFF.